This TCR beta chain was documented in a study of T-cell memory formation after mild COVID-19. On the study more broadly: Largely, TCR clusters stayed within a single donor.

TCRdb passed the 5' RACE reads through MiXCR, listing each CDR3 protein once. The sample contains roughly 29,000 distinct CDR3 sequences, 7.4% of which appear only once. Study results and caveats: For second-wave clones that peaked at day 37, SARS-CoV-2 specificity went unverified.

This CDR3 is 13 amino acids long. In germline, CDR1 is ENHRY, CDR2 SYGVKD. For this clonotype: The antigen is unknown. A read error may explain this, as a much larger clone is one base away.

The rearrangement joins TRBV10-3 to TRBJ2-1; D call uncertain. The sequence was collected from an adult woman who had mild COVID-19 (a few samples of this study predate the infection). Cell type and time point are not known. Sequenced material: PBMCs or a T cell subset sorted from them (not recorded which). The CDR3 sequence: CAIRGEQVYEQLF. CDR3 bases: TGTGCCATCAGAGGAGAACAAGTGTATGAGCAGTTATTC.